These T cell receptor beta chains were read from a single sample in a study of blood T cell repertoires in COVID-19. Sequencing was performed with immunoSEQ multiplex PCR; in TCRdb, only in-frame clones are kept and a portion is missing. The table shows about 110,000 clones, with approximately 80% occurring only once. Sequenced: peripheral blood. Receptor source: a woman aged 55-69 years with acute or convalescent COVID-19. Each CDR3 is given with its conserved first and last residue. A D gene is named only where the DNA matches it firmly. Size tells how often a clone was seen (once, few, many) or the class of an expanded clone, and some rows leave it out.

v_gene: TRBV19; j_gene: TRBJ1-1; abundance: NA; d_gene: NA; CDR3aa: CACSETGTGVPEAFF; CDR3nt: TGTGCCTGTAGTGAAACCGGGACTGGCGTCCCTGAAGCTTTCTTT
v_gene: TRBV18; j_gene: TRBJ1-4; abundance: once; d_gene: NA; CDR3aa: CASSPLAGGRNEKLFF; CDR3nt: TGTGCCAGCTCACCCTTGGCCGGGGGGCGGAATGAAAAACTGTTTTTT
v_gene: TRBV6-2/TRBV6-3; j_gene: TRBJ1-5; abundance: NA; d_gene: TRBD1; CDR3aa: CASSYSRGLPNQPQHF; CDR3nt: TGTGCCAGCAGTTACTCCAGGGGGCTTCCGAATCAGCCCCAGCATTTT
v_gene: TRBV5-4; j_gene: TRBJ2-5; abundance: NA; d_gene: TRBD2; CDR3aa: CASSLRGGQETQYF; CDR3nt: TGTGCCAGCAGCTTGCGCGGGGGACAAGAGACCCAGTACTTC
v_gene: TRBV29-1; j_gene: TRBJ1-5; abundance: NA; d_gene: NA; CDR3aa: CSVELAGNQPQHF; CDR3nt: TGCAGCGTTGAATTGGCAGGCAATCAGCCCCAGCATTTT
v_gene: TRBV21-1; j_gene: TRBJ1-5; abundance: NA; d_gene: NA; CDR3aa: CASSATDRGLINQPQHF; CDR3nt: TGTGCCAGCAGCGCGACGGACAGGGGGCTTATCAATCAGCCCCAGCATTTT
v_gene: TRBV14; j_gene: TRBJ1-4; abundance: once; d_gene: NA; CDR3aa: CASSLLQDSNEKLFF; CDR3nt: TGTGCCAGCAGCCTCCTACAGGACAGCAATGAAAAACTGTTTTTT
v_gene: TRBV5-1; j_gene: TRBJ2-5; abundance: NA; d_gene: TRBD2; CDR3aa: CASSFFSGGNQETQYF; CDR3nt: TGCGCCAGCAGCTTCTTTAGCGGGGGAAACCAAGAGACCCAGTACTTC
v_gene: TRBV28; j_gene: TRBJ2-1; abundance: NA; d_gene: TRBD1; CDR3aa: CASSTLFPRDSSYNEQFF; CDR3nt: TGTGCCAGCAGCACCCTATTTCCCCGGGACAGTTCCTACAATGAGCAGTTCTTC
v_gene: TRBV19; j_gene: TRBJ2-5; abundance: NA; d_gene: TRBD2; CDR3aa: CASSTGTRGFETQYF; CDR3nt: TGTGCCAGTAGCACCGGGACTAGAGGGTTTGAGACCCAGTACTTC
v_gene: TRBV7-6; j_gene: TRBJ2-3; abundance: NA; d_gene: NA; CDR3aa: CASRGGISTDTQYF; CDR3nt: TGTGCCAGCCGGGGCGGGATTAGCACAGATACGCAGTATTTT
v_gene: TRBV5-4; j_gene: TRBJ1-2; abundance: NA; d_gene: TRBD1; CDR3aa: CASSLPGQGIQSGYTF; CDR3nt: TGTGCCAGCAGCCTCCCGGGACAGGGGATCCAGAGCGGCTACACCTTC
v_gene: TRBV29-1; j_gene: TRBJ1-3; abundance: NA; d_gene: NA; CDR3aa: CSAIELSSGNTIYF; CDR3nt: TGCAGCGCCATAGAGCTATCCTCTGGAAACACCATATATTTT
v_gene: TRBV5-1; j_gene: TRBJ1-4; abundance: NA; d_gene: TRBD1; CDR3aa: CASSLETGDNEKLFF; CDR3nt: TGCGCCAGCAGCTTGGAGACAGGGGATAATGAAAAACTGTTTTTT
v_gene: TRBV13; j_gene: TRBJ2-3; abundance: NA; d_gene: TRBD1; CDR3aa: CASSLARDRGADTQYF; CDR3nt: TGTGCCAGCAGCTTAGCCCGGGACAGGGGGGCAGATACGCAGTATTTT
v_gene: TRBV7-9; j_gene: TRBJ2-3; abundance: NA; d_gene: TRBD2; CDR3aa: CASSIGAGGTDTQYF; CDR3nt: TGTGCCAGCAGCATAGGCGCGGGGGGCACAGATACGCAGTATTTT
v_gene: TRBV6-5; j_gene: TRBJ1-2; abundance: once; d_gene: NA; CDR3aa: CASSQREADYGYTF; CDR3nt: TGTGCCAGCAGTCAAAGGGAGGCCGACTATGGCTACACCTTC
v_gene: TRBV11-2; j_gene: TRBJ1-5; abundance: NA; d_gene: NA; CDR3aa: CASSFNSNQPQHF; CDR3nt: TGTGCCAGCAGCTTCAATAGCAATCAGCCCCAGCATTTT
v_gene: TRBV19; j_gene: TRBJ1-6; abundance: NA; d_gene: TRBD1; CDR3aa: CASRPETGNNSPLHF; CDR3nt: TGTGCCAGTAGGCCCGAGACAGGGAATAATTCACCCCTCCACTTT
v_gene: TRBV4-2; j_gene: TRBJ1-4; abundance: NA; d_gene: TRBD1; CDR3aa: CASSHLPGQGANEKLFF; CDR3nt: TGTGCCAGCAGCCATCTCCCGGGACAGGGGGCTAATGAAAAACTGTTTTTT
v_gene: TRBV6-1; j_gene: TRBJ1-5; abundance: NA; d_gene: TRBD1; CDR3aa: CASSEAGGYQPQHF; CDR3nt: TGTGCCAGCAGTGAGGCAGGGGGATATCAGCCCCAGCATTTT
v_gene: TRBV11-2; j_gene: TRBJ2-7; abundance: NA; d_gene: TRBD1; CDR3aa: CASSSHRTGGISYEQYF; CDR3nt: TGTGCCAGCAGCTCTCACAGGACAGGGGGAATAAGCTACGAGCAGTACTTC
v_gene: TRBV3-1/TRBV3-2; j_gene: TRBJ1-4; abundance: few; d_gene: TRBD1; CDR3aa: CASSPGQGGEKLFF; CDR3nt: TGTGCCAGCAGCCCGGGACAGGGGGGGGAGAAACTGTTTTTT
v_gene: TRBV19; j_gene: TRBJ1-6; abundance: many; d_gene: TRBD1; CDR3aa: CASTRDRNADNSPLHF; CDR3nt: TGTGCCAGCACCAGGGACAGGAACGCGGATAATTCACCCCTCCACTTT
v_gene: TRBV6-2/TRBV6-3; j_gene: TRBJ2-3; abundance: NA; d_gene: TRBD2; CDR3aa: CASNPSERGLTDTQYF; CDR3nt: TGTGCCAGCAACCCTTCGGAGCGGGGCCTAACAGATACGCAGTATTTT
v_gene: TRBV29-1; j_gene: TRBJ2-3; abundance: NA; d_gene: TRBD2; CDR3aa: CSVEGVFSGWETDTQYF; CDR3nt: TGCAGCGTTGAGGGTGTATTTAGCGGGTGGGAGACAGATACGCAGTATTTT
v_gene: TRBV6-2/TRBV6-3; j_gene: TRBJ1-1; abundance: NA; d_gene: NA; CDR3aa: CASSYRVNTEAFF; CDR3nt: TGTGCCAGCAGTTACCGGGTGAACACTGAAGCTTTCTTT
v_gene: TRBV4-1; j_gene: TRBJ1-1; abundance: NA; d_gene: TRBD1; CDR3aa: CASSQGDRAASGAFF; CDR3nt: TGCGCCAGCAGCCAAGGGGACAGGGCTGCGAGTGGAGCTTTCTTT
v_gene: TRBV10-2; j_gene: TRBJ2-7; abundance: once; d_gene: NA; CDR3aa: CASRPPGTLAWYF; CDR3nt: TGCGCCAGCAGACCCCCCGGGACACTGGCCTGGTACTTC